This entry lists 4 T cell receptor beta chains sequenced from one sample in a study of OX40 agonist ivuxolimab in advanced cancers. The library was prepared using the immunoSEQ multiplex PCR assay. TCRdb mirrors the immuneACCESS table, restricted to in-frame sequences. Some clones are absent from its copies; in checked studies, under half trace to an unresolved V gene, and the reason for the others is unknown. Present in this sample are roughly 70,000 clones, over 75% of which were seen just once. The ten largest clones capture roughly 0.74% of the sample. The source material was CD4+ or CD8+ T cells sorted from blood, sampled in a trial of the OX40 agonist ivuxolimab. Receptors were obtained from an adult with an advanced solid tumor such as melanoma, head and neck, liver or kidney cancer.

The V and J genes are TRBV7-2 and TRBJ1-4; TRBD1 is a possible D gene (5 bases). Germline V gene lookup returns CDR1 SGHTA and CDR2 FQGNSA. Trimming left V 1 base short and J 3 bases short, with 6 bases between. The CDR3 has 14 residues. The CDR3 spells CASSLVGANEKLFF. As DNA, the CDR3 is TGTGCCAGCAGCTTAGTGGGGGCTAATGAAAAACTGTTTTTT.

The chain uses TRBV19 and TRBJ1-1; tentative D call: TRBD1 (6 bases). This CDR3 contains 15 residues. The ends were cut back, 5 bases at V and 0 bases at J, with 13 bases in the middle. Germline CDR1 is LNHDA and CDR2 is SQIVND (reference sequence). CDR3 amino acids: CASSPRDIVNTEAFF. CDR3 coding DNA: TGTGCCAGTAGTCCTCGGGACATCGTGAACACTGAAGCTTTCTTT.

The chain couples TRBV18 to TRBJ1-5; D remains unclear. The CDR3 is 14 amino acids. V dropped 6 bases and J dropped 5 bases, with 14 bases sitting between them. The germline V gene has CDR1 KGHSH and CDR2 LQKENI. The CDR3 DNA reads as TGTGCCAGCTCGAGTCAAGACGGCGATCAGCCCCAGCATTTT. It specifies CASSSQDGDQPQHF.

This chain joins TRBV6-5 and TRBJ2-1; 9 nucleotides match TRBD2. J lost 4 bases, V lost 5 bases, and 3 bases had no gene match. The CDR3 has 14 residues. Looked up from germline, CDR1 is MNHEY and CDR2 is SVGAGI. The chain's CDR3 is CASSQAGGYNEQFF. The CDR3 bases are TGTGCCAGCAGTCAAGCGGGGGGTTACAATGAGCAGTTCTTC.